This T cell receptor beta chain derives from a study of metastatic and nonmetastatic thyroid tumors (dated by TCRdb to the early 2020s). Turning to the overall study: Repertoires from peripheral blood and from tumor or nodule tissue samples of malignant and benign thyroid patients were compared.

The library came from PCR. Sequencing instrument: Illumina HiSeq 4000. High-throughput sequencing was used to profile the CDR3 region of the TCR beta-chain in every patient. Per the original workflow: Drawing on CDR3 differences between clinicopathological groups, the researchers built a classifier meant to tell apart patients with distant-metastatic papillary thyroid cancer. The Shannon index was used to measure repertoire diversity, and the Morisita-Horn index was used to measure how similar tumor and blood repertoires were. Clones were called with MiXCR by TCRdb after fastp trimmed the public reads at Q25, and only in-frame beta chains were retained. TCRdb, rather than the study authors, made the V and J calls. Within this sample are over 10,000 clones, with about 12% of them counted one time only. The ten largest clones take up roughly 33% of the sample. This clone has a count of ten or more. What this receptor recognizes is not known. Base quality data are lacking; no much larger clone is found one base away.

Relative to germline, V is 6 bases shorter and J is 3 bases shorter, with 19 bases between their ends. From its cysteine to its phenylalanine, the CDR3 spans 15 amino acids. Of the read, only the CDR3 DNA is kept; its 45 bases are in frame from base 1. The germline V gene specifies SGHTS as CDR1 and YDEGEE as CDR2. Points the paper makes about the study in general: TCR beta diversity was reported as significantly higher in malignant tumors than in benign nodules, in both blood and tumor samples.

Before undergoing thyroid surgery, none of the patients had been given any kind of treatment. Using T-cell receptor beta sequencing, the study looked back at clinical samples from patients collected from 2012 to 2018. The sample was blood. In this chain, TRBV5-8 is recombined with TRBJ2-7; the D gene is perhaps TRBD2, on 6 matching bases. This TCR was recovered from a female donor with papillary thyroid cancer or a benign thyroid nodule (not recorded which). Some clones in this sample may be carry-over from other donors' samples. This receptor carries the CDR3 CASTLLVSGSYEQYF. Here is the DNA: TGTGCCAGCACCCTGCTAGTCTCCGGGAGCTACGAGCAGTACTTC.